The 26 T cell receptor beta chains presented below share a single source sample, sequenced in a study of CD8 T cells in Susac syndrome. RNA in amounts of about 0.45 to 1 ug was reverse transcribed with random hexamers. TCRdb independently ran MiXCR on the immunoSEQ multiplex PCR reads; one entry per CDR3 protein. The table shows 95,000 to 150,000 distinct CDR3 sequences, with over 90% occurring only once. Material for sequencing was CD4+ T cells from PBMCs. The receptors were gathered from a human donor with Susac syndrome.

CDR3 protein: CSVDRDVNYGYTF. The CDR3 DNA sequence: TGCAGCGTTGACAGGGACGTCAACTATGGCTACACCTTC. The chain joins TRBV29-1 to TRBJ1-2; possible D gene TRBD1, 5 bases. Germline V lookup: CDR1 SQVTM, CDR2 ANQGSEA. The CDR3 totals 13 residues. Trimming shortened V by 3 bases and J by 2 bases, and 10 bases separated the two germline ends. Filled out from reference TRBV29-1 and TRBJ1-2, the complete variable domain reads SAVISQKPSRDICQRGTSLTIQCQVDSQVTMMFWYRQQPGQSLTLIATANQGSEATYESGFVIDKFPISRPNLTFSTLTVSNMSPEDSSIYLCSVDRDVNYGYTFGSGTRLTVV.

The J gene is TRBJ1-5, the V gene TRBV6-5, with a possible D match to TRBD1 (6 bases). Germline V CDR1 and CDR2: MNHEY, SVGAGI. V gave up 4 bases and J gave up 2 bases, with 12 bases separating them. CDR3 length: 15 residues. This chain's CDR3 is CASSSLQGGNQPQHF. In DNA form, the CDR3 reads TGTGCCAGCAGTTCTCTACAGGGAGGCAATCAGCCCCAGCATTTT.

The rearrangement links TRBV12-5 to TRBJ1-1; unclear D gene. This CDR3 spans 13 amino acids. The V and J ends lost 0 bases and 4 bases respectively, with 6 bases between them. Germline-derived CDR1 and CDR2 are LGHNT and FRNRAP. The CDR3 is CASGLVTGTEAFF. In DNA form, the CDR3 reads TGTGCTAGTGGTTTGGTAACGGGCACTGAAGCTTTCTTT. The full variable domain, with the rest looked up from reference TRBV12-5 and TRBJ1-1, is DARVTQTPRHKVTEMGQEVTMRCQPILGHNTVFWYRQTMMQGLELLAYFRNRAPLDDSGMPKDRFSAEMPDATLATLKIQPSEPRDSAVYFCASGLVTGTEAFFGQGTRLTVV.

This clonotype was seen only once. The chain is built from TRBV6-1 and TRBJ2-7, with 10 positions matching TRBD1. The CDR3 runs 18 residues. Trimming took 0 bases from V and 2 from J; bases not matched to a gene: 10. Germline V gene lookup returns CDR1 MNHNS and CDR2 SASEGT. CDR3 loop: CASSEAAFGQGGAYEQYF. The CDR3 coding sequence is TGTGCCAGCAGTGAAGCGGCCTTCGGACAGGGGGGGGCCTACGAGCAGTACTTC.

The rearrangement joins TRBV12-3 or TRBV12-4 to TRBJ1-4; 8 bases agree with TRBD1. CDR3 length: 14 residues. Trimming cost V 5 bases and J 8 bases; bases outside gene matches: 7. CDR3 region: CASSPRQGFEKLFF. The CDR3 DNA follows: TGTGCCAGCAGTCCCCGACAGGGGTTCGAAAAACTGTTTTTT.

The CDR3 coding sequence is TGTGCCACAGGGTGGCAAGAGACCCAGTACTTC. Protein product: CATGWQETQYF. The chain links TRBV10-3 to TRBJ2-5; D is possibly TRBD1 (5 bases). The germline CDR1 and CDR2 sequences are ENHRY and SYGVKD. Trimming took 10 bases from V and 2 from J, leaving 8 bases between them. This CDR3 has 11 residues.

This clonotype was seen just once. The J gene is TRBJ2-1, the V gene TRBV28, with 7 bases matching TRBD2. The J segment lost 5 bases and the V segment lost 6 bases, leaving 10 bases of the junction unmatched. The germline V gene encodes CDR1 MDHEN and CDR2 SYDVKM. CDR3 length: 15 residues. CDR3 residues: CASRVGGTPHNEQFF. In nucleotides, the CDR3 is TGTGCCAGCAGGGTGGGGGGGACGCCCCACAATGAGCAGTTCTTC. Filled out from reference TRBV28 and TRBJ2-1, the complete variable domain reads DVKVTQSSRYLVKRTGEKVFLECVQDMDHENMFWYRQDPGLGLRLIYFSYDVKMKEKGDIPEGYSVSREKKERFSLILESASTNQTSMYLCASRVGGTPHNEQFFGPGTRLTVL.

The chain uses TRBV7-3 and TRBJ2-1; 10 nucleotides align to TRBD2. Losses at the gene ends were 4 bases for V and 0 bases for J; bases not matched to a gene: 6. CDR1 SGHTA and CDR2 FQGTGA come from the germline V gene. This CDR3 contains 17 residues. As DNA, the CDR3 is TGTGCCAGCAGCTCCGGACTAGCGGTTGCCTCCTACAATGAGCAGTTCTTC. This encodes CASSSGLAVASYNEQFF.

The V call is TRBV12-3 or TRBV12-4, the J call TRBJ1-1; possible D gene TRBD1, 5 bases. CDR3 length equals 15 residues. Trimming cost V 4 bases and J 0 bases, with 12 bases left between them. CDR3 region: CASSYRREMNTEAFF. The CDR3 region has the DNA TGTGCCAGCAGTTACCGCAGGGAAATGAACACTGAAGCTTTCTTT.

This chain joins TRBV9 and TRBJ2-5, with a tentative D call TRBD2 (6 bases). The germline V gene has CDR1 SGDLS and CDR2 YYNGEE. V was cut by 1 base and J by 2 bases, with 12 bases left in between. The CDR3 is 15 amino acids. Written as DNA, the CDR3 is TGTGCCAGCAGCGTACGGGAGAGTTTACAAGAGACCCAGTACTTC. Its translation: CASSVRESLQETQYF.

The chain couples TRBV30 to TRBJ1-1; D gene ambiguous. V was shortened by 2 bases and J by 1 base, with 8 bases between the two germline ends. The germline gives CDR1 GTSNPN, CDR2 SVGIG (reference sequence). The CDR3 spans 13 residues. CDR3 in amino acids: CAWSLRENTEAFF. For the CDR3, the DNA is TGTGCCTGGAGTTTGAGGGAGAACACTGAAGCTTTCTTT.

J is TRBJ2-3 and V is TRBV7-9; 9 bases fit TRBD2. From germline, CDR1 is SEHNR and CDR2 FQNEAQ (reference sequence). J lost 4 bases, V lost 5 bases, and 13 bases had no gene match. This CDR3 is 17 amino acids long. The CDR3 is CASSPGGAGGWPDTQYF. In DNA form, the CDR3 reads TGTGCCAGCAGCCCTGGAGGAGCGGGAGGCTGGCCAGATACGCAGTATTTT.

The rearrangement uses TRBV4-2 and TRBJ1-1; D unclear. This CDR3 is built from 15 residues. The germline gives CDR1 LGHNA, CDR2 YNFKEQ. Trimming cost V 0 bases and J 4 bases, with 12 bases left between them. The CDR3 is CASSQEWNGATEAFF. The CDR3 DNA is TGTGCCAGCAGCCAAGAGTGGAATGGTGCCACTGAAGCTTTCTTT.

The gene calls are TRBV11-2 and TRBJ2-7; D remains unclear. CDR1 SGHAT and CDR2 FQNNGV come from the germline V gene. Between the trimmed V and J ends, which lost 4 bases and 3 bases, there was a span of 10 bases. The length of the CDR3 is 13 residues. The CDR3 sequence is CASSSTALYEQYF. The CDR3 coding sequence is TGTGCCAGCAGCTCAACGGCCCTCTACGAGCAGTACTTC. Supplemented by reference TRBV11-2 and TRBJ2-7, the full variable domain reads EAGVAQSPRYKIIEKRQSVAFWCNPISGHATLYWYQQILGQGPKLLIQFQNNGVVDDSQLPKDRFSAERLKGVDSTLKIQPAKLEDSAVYLCASSSTALYEQYFGPGTRLTVT.

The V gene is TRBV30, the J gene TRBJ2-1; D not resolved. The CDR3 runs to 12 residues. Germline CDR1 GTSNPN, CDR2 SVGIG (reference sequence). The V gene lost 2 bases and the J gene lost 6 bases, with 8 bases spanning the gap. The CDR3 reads CAWSSSVNEQFF. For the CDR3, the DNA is TGTGCCTGGAGTTCGTCGGTCAATGAGCAGTTCTTC.

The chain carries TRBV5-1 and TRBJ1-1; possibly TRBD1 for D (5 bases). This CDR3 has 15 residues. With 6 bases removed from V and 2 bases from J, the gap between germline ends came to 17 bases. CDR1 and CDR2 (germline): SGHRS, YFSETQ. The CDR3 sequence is CASTVFGGINTEAFF. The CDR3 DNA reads TGCGCCAGCACCGTGTTCGGGGGGATCAACACTGAAGCTTTCTTT.

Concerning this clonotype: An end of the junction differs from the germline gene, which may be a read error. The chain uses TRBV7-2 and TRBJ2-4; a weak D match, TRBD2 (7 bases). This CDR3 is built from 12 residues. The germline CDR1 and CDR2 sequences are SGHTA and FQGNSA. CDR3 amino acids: CASSPQGRGYVF. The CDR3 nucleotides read TGTGCCAGCAGCCCCCAGGGGCGGGGGTACGTGTTC.

The CDR3 protein is CSVGTSGRGETQYF. CDR3 in DNA: TGCAGTGTTGGGACTAGCGGGAGAGGAGAGACCCAGTACTTC. This chain joins TRBV20-1 and TRBJ2-5; 14 positions agree with TRBD2. The germline CDR1 and CDR2 sequences are DFQATT and SNEGSKA (reference sequence). The V and J ends lost 7 bases and 4 bases, in that order; junction bases with no gene match: 5. The CDR3 is 14 residues long.

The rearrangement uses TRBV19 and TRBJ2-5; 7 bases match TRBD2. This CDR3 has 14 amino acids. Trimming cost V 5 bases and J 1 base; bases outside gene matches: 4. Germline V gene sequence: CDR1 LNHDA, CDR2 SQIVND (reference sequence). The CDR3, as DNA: TGTGCCAGTAGTGATGGCGGGGGCCAAGAGACCCAGTACTTC. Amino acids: CASSDGGGQETQYF.

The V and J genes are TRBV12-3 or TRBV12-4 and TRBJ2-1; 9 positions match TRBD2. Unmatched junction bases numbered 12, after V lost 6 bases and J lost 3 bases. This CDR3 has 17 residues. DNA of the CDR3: TGTGCCAGCAGAAGTAGCGGGAGCCGGGGGGTCTACAATGAGCAGTTCTTC. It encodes CASRSSGSRGVYNEQFF.

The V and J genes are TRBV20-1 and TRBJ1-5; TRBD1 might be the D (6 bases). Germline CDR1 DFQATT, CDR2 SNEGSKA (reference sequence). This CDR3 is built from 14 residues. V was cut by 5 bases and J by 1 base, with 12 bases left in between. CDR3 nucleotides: TGCAGTGCTCCCGACAGGATCAGCAATCAGCCCCAGCATTTT. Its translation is CSAPDRISNQPQHF.

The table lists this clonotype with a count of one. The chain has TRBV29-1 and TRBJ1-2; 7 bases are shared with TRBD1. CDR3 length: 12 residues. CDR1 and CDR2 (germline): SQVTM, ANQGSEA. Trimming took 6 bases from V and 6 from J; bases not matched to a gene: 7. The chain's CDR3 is CSVQRDSHGYTF. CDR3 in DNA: TGCAGCGTCCAGAGGGACAGCCATGGCTACACCTTC. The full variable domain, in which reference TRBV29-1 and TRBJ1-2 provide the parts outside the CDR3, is SAVISQKPSRDICQRGTSLTIQCQVDSQVTMMFWYRQQPGQSLTLIATANQGSEATYESGFVIDKFPISRPNLTFSTLTVSNMSPEDSSIYLCSVQRDSHGYTFGSGTRLTVV.

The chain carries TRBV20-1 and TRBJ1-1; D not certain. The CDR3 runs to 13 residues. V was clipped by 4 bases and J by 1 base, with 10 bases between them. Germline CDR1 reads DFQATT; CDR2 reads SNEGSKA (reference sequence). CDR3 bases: TGCAGTGCTACGGTCAGACAGAACACTGAAGCTTTCTTT. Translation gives CSATVRQNTEAFF.

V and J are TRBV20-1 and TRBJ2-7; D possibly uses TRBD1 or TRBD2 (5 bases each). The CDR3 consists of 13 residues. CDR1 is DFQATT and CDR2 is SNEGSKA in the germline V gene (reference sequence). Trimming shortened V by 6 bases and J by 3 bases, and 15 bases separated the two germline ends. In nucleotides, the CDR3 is TGCAGTGCCGCGACAGAAGGAGGCTACGAGCAGTACTTC. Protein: CSAATEGGYEQYF.

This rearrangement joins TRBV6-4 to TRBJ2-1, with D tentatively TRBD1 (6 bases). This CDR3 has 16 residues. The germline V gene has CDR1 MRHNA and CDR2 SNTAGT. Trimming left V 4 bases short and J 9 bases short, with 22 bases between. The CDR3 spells CASSVNTGFGATEQFF. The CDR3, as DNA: TGTGCCAGCAGTGTCAATACAGGGTTCGGGGCCACTGAGCAGTTCTTC.

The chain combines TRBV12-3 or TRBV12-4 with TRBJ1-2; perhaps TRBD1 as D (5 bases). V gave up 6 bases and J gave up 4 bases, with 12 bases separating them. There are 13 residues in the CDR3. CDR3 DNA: TGTGCCAGCAGCCAGGGAGTCGGCTATGGCTACACCTTC. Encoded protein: CASSQGVGYGYTF.